These 22 T cell receptor beta chains were all obtained from the same sample, sequenced in a study of cytomegalovirus exposure and HLA in healthy donors. PCR used 60 Vbeta primers and 13 Jbeta primers. Produced via immunoSEQ multiplex PCR; TCRdb's table is partial and in-frame only. The table records 130,000 or so clones, more than 75% of them present only once. Sequencing was carried out using PBMCs. Every receptor here comes from a woman aged 25-40 years in good health and CMV-seronegative.

The rearrangement links TRBV7-9 to TRBJ1-5; 10 nucleotides align to TRBD1. The CDR3 is 15 residues long. Unmatched junction bases numbered 1, after V lost 1 base and J lost 4 bases. Germline V lookup: CDR1 SEHNR, CDR2 FQNEAQ (reference sequence). This chain's CDR3 is CASSLGGQGNQPQHF. CDR3 bases: TGTGCCAGCAGCTTAGGGGGACAGGGGAATCAGCCCCAGCATTTT.

The rearrangement links TRBV9 to TRBJ2-1; 10 bases are shared with TRBD2. V shed 4 bases, J shed 9 bases, and the junction held 16 bases outside the gene matches. The CDR3 covers 17 residues. Germline values: CDR1 SGDLS, CDR2 YYNGEE. The CDR3 DNA sequence: TGTGCCAGCAGCCCCCGGGGGAGCGGGAGGGTCCGGGGTGAGCAGTTCTTC. Encoded protein: CASSPRGSGRVRGEQFF.

This sequence joins TRBV4-3 and TRBJ1-6; 8 bases map to TRBD1. J was trimmed by 8 bases and V by 1 base; bases with no gene match: 4. In germline, CDR1 is LGHNA, CDR2 YSLEER. The CDR3 is 15 amino acids. The CDR3 DNA reads TGCGCCAGCAGCCAAGTCTCGACAGGGGATTCACCCCTCCACTTT. Amino acids: CASSQVSTGDSPLHF.

This chain joins TRBV28 and TRBJ1-1; 8 bases fit TRBD1. CDR1 is MDHEN, CDR2 SYDVKM, per germline. The J segment lost 1 base and the V segment lost 3 bases, leaving 10 bases of the junction unmatched. The CDR3 contains 17 residues. The CDR3: CASSLIQGARWNTEAFF. The CDR3 nucleotides read TGTGCCAGCAGTTTGATCCAGGGGGCAAGATGGAACACTGAAGCTTTCTTT.

In this sample, this clone turned up once. The CDR3 DNA is TGTGCCAGCAGCGTAGAAGTTTCGAGTCACGAGCAGTACTTC. Amino acids: CASSVEVSSHEQYF. This chain joins TRBV9 and TRBJ2-7; no definite D call. The CDR3 is made up of 14 amino acids. V was shortened by 0 bases and J by 5 bases, with 12 bases between the two germline ends. Germline-derived CDR1 and CDR2 are SGDLS and YYNGEE.

The gene calls are TRBV5-1 and TRBJ1-4, with D hard to call. Germline CDR1 is SGHRS and CDR2 is YFSETQ. V dropped 2 bases and J dropped 0 bases, with 11 bases sitting between them. CDR3 length: 16 residues. CDR3: CASSFGATATNEKLFF. The CDR3 DNA is TGCGCCAGCAGCTTCGGAGCGACTGCAACTAATGAAAAACTGTTTTTT.

The chain uses TRBV9 and TRBJ2-7; the D gene is possibly TRBD2 (6 bases). The CDR3 extends over 12 amino acids. The germline gives CDR1 SGDLS, CDR2 YYNGEE. The ends were cut back, 2 bases at V and 6 bases at J, with 9 bases in the middle. CDR3 in amino acids: CASSVTGVEQYF. CDR3 DNA: TGTGCCAGCAGCGTTACGGGAGTCGAGCAGTACTTC.

The chain recombines TRBV7-9 with TRBJ2-5; 11 nucleotides match TRBD1. The germline gives CDR1 SEHNR, CDR2 FQNEAQ (reference sequence). Trimming took 5 bases from V and 0 from J; bases not matched to a gene: 8. This CDR3 spans 17 amino acids. The chain's CDR3 is CASSARTGGLYQETQYF. The CDR3 bases are TGTGCCAGCAGCGCCAGGACAGGGGGCCTGTACCAAGAGACCCAGTACTTC.

The rearrangement links TRBV7-2 to TRBJ2-3; possible D gene TRBD1, 6 bases. Trimming left V 5 bases short and J 5 bases short, with 8 bases between. Germline CDR1 reads SGHTA; CDR2 reads FQGNSA. This CDR3 is 12 amino acids long. Written as DNA, the CDR3 is TGTGCCAGCAGCCAAGGGGGAGATACGCAGTATTTT. It translates to CASSQGGDTQYF.

The V and J genes are TRBV25-1 and TRBJ1-1; D remains ambiguous. This CDR3 contains 13 residues. Trimming shortened V by 3 bases and J by 1 base, and 6 bases separated the two germline ends. Germline lookup yields CDR1 MGHDK and CDR2 SYGVNS. CDR3: CASSDRGNTEAFF. CDR3 DNA sequence: TGTGCCAGCAGTGACAGAGGGAACACTGAAGCTTTCTTT.

Only a few counts were recorded for this clone. The rearrangement joins TRBV4-2 to TRBJ2-7; 9 positions agree with TRBD2. Trimming at V came to 3 bases and at J to 4 bases, leaving 19 bases not matched to a gene. This CDR3 has 19 residues. Germline CDR1 is LGHNA and CDR2 is YNFKEQ. CDR3 nucleotide sequence: TGTGCCAGCAGCCAGCAACTAGCGGGCCTAAAGGGCGGAGGTTACGAGCAGTACTTC. Protein sequence: CASSQQLAGLKGGGYEQYF.

The J gene is TRBJ2-7, the V gene TRBV13; D perhaps matches TRBD1 (5 bases). This CDR3 is 12 amino acids long. V lost 5 bases, J lost 2 bases, and 7 bases lay in between. Germline CDR1 PRHDT, CDR2 FYEKMQ (reference sequence). Here the CDR3 reads CASSGAPYEQYF. The DNA for the CDR3 is TGTGCCAGCAGCGGGGCCCCCTACGAGCAGTACTTC.

The V gene is TRBV5-1, the J gene TRBJ2-7; perhaps TRBD1 as D (6 bases). This CDR3 is built from 14 residues. Trimming stripped 4 bases from V and 7 bases from J, with 18 bases between. Germline V gene sequence: CDR1 SGHRS, CDR2 YFSETQ. CDR3 nucleotide sequence: TGCGCCAGCAGCCCCCGACCAAATACAGGGGAGCAGTACTTC. Its protein is CASSPRPNTGEQYF.

J is TRBJ1-5 and V is TRBV28; D possibly corresponds to TRBD1 (6 bases). The V gene's germline CDR1 is MDHEN and CDR2 SYDVKM. Trimming removed 4 bases at V and 2 bases at J, with 12 bases between. The CDR3 consists of 15 residues. Written as DNA, the CDR3 is TGTGCCAGCAGTTCCCAGGGGAAGGGCAATCAGCCCCAGCATTTT. Its translation is CASSSQGKGNQPQHF.

The chain carries TRBV2 and TRBJ2-1; D possibly corresponds to TRBD1 (5 bases). CDR3 length equals 16 residues. Per the germline V gene, CDR1 is SNHLY and CDR2 is FYNNEI. The V end was cut by 6 bases, the J end by 2 bases, with 17 bases between. The CDR3 spells CASRETARNPYNEQFF. CDR3 nucleotide sequence: TGTGCCAGCAGGGAGACAGCGCGAAATCCCTACAATGAGCAGTTCTTC.

The genes are TRBV18 and TRBJ2-2; TRBD1 might be the D (5 bases). This CDR3 comprises 15 residues. Trimming shortened V by 6 bases and J by 5 bases, and 16 bases separated the two germline ends. Looked up from germline, CDR1 is KGHSH and CDR2 is LQKENI. The CDR3 loop is CASSTGQGNTGELFF. The CDR3 nucleotides read TGTGCCAGCTCCACCGGCCAGGGAAATACCGGGGAGCTGTTTTTT. The full variable domain, rest sourced from reference TRBV18 and TRBJ2-2, is NAGVMQNPRHLVRRRGQEARLRCSPMKGHSHVYWYRQLPEEGLKFMVYLQKENIIDESGMPKERFSAEFPKEGPSILRIQQVVRGDSAAYFCASSTGQGNTGELFFGEGSRLTVL.

The genes are TRBV4-2 and TRBJ1-1; 11 bases fit TRBD1. Germline V gene lookup returns CDR1 LGHNA and CDR2 YNFKEQ. V was clipped by 1 base and J by 11 bases; unmatched bases: 12. The CDR3 extends over 16 amino acids. In DNA, the CDR3 is TGTGCCAGCAGCCAAGGGATCGGACAGGGGGCAGGAAATGCTTTCTTT. This sequence encodes CASSQGIGQGAGNAFF.

This chain uses TRBV19 with TRBJ2-5; D call uncertain. CDR1 and CDR2 from the germline V gene are LNHDA and SQIVND (reference sequence). Trimming took 5 bases from V and 5 from J, leaving 12 bases between them. The CDR3 sequence is 13 residues long. In nucleotides, the CDR3 is TGTGCCAGTAGTCCCTCCTCCGGGGAGACCCAGTACTTC. Translated: CASSPSSGETQYF.

The CDR3 is CASRDRLAGVNEQFF. Here the CDR3 DNA reads TGTGCCAGCAGGGACCGACTAGCGGGAGTGAATGAGCAGTTCTTC. The chain couples TRBV27 to TRBJ2-1; 12 nucleotides line up with TRBD2. Germline V lookup: CDR1 MNHEY, CDR2 SMNVEV (reference sequence). The CDR3 spans 15 residues. Germline trimming cut 6 bases from V and 7 bases from J; bases unmatched to any gene: 7.

The chain couples TRBV11-2 to TRBJ2-7; D may be TRBD1 (7 bases). Per germline, CDR1 SGHAT and CDR2 FQNNGV. The length of the CDR3 is 15 residues. Trimming cost V 3 bases and J 3 bases, with 15 bases left between them. The CDR3 reads CASSFAGGLGYEQYF. Here the CDR3 DNA reads TGTGCCAGCAGCTTCGCAGGGGGACTGGGCTACGAGCAGTACTTC. Full variable domain (missing parts from reference TRBV11-2 and TRBJ2-7): EAGVAQSPRYKIIEKRQSVAFWCNPISGHATLYWYQQILGQGPKLLIQFQNNGVVDDSQLPKDRFSAERLKGVDSTLKIQPAKLEDSAVYLCASSFAGGLGYEQYFGPGTRLTVT.

The chain links TRBV10-3 to TRBJ2-7, with TRBD2 matching over 7 bases. The V gene's germline CDR1 is ENHRY and CDR2 SYGVKD. The junction had 7 bases not matched to a gene; V was cut back by 3 bases and J by 5 bases. There are 14 residues in the CDR3. CDR3 bases: TGTGCCATCAGTGACGCGGGAGTAAAAAACGAGCAGTACTTC. Protein sequence: CAISDAGVKNEQYF.

This sequence joins TRBV6-5 and TRBJ2-7; D is possibly TRBD2 (6 bases). The CDR3 length is 15 residues. V was clipped by 5 bases and J by 0 bases, with 14 bases between them. CDR1 is MNHEY, CDR2 SVGAGI, per germline. CDR3 nucleotide sequence: TGTGCCAGCAGTGGAGGGACTGCGAACTCCTACGAGCAGTACTTC. Protein sequence: CASSGGTANSYEQYF.